The entry below gives a single T cell receptor (beta chain) sequence along with its context. No antigen is known for it. The sample comes from a study of siplizumab effects on memory and regulatory T cells. Study-wide results and caveats: Whether the proliferating Tregs (from siplizumab cultures) were suppressive was not confirmed. Apparently more diverse than memory cells, naive T cells also seemed major alloresponse contributors. Naive or memory phenotype assignment was not possible for roughly 75-97% of proliferating CD4+ or CD8+ clones.

Measured with immunoSEQ multiplex PCR; TCRdb has only the in-frame clones, and not every one. The sample contains roughly 97,000 clones, 93% of which appear only once. The germline gives CDR1 SEHNR, CDR2 FQNEAQ (reference sequence). This CDR3 is 16 amino acids long. The V and J ends lost 5 bases and 3 bases respectively, with 20 bases between them. The sample comprised Tregs sorted from blood. The TCR was taken from a human donor in good health. The chain joins TRBV7-9 to TRBJ2-7, with D possibly being TRBD2 (6 bases). This CDR3 reads CASSTTRPGTHYEQYF. The CDR3 DNA sequence: TGTGCCAGCAGCACTACCCGTCCCGGGACTCACTACGAGCAGTACTTC.